The rows below give T cell receptor beta chains drawn from one sample of a study of T-cell reconstitution after alpha-beta-depleted transplantation in children. Via MiXCR, TCRdb re-called the PCR reads, giving one row per CDR3 protein. The repertoire includes 330,000 or so distinct CDR3 sequences, 10% of them detected once, and just under 7.5% sits in the top ten. The source was PBMCs, collected before TCRalphabeta/CD19-depleted stem cell transplant. These receptor sequences come from a boy under two years old with acute myeloid leukemia, due to receive a stem cell transplant. Both conserved end residues are part of each CDR3. A D gene is named only where the DNA matches it firmly. Clone size is stated in some rows and not others, as once, few, many or a class when expanded.

TGTGCCAGCAGCTTATCCCCGGGACTAGCAGTCCACGAGCAGTACTTC,CASSLSPGLAVHEQYF,TRBJ2-7,TRBV7-2,TRBD2,NA
TGCAGCGTTGAAACCCCTAGTACGGCCGGGACGAATGGCTACACCTTC,CSVETPSTAGTNGYTF,TRBJ1-2,TRBV29-1,NA,NA
TGCGCCAGCAGCGCATCGACAGGGAGGGAAAAACTGTTTTTT,CASSASTGREKLFF,TRBJ1-4,TRBV5-1,TRBD1,many
TGCGCCAGCAGCTTGCAGACAGGGAAGAACACCGGGGAGCTGTTTTTT,CASSLQTGKNTGELFF,TRBJ2-2,TRBV5-1,TRBD1,many
TGTGCCAGCAGCCAAGATTATGCCAGAACTCAATCAGGTGCCAACGTCCTGACTTTC,CASSQDYARTQSGANVLTF,TRBJ2-6,TRBV3-1,NA,NA
TGTGCCAGCAGTTTAGTCTGGGGAGAGACCCAGTACTTC,CASSLVWGETQYF,TRBJ2-5,TRBV12-3/TRBV12-4,NA,many
TGTGCCACCAGCAGAGGAGGACAGATCAATCAGCCCCAGCATTTT,CATSRGGQINQPQHF,TRBJ1-5,TRBV15,NA,many
TGTGCCAGCAGCTTAGCAAGTAAAGGACCGTGGGACAGGGGCTACGAGCAGTACTTC,CASSLASKGPWDRGYEQYF,TRBJ2-7,TRBV7-9,TRBD1,many
TGTGCCAGCAGGACAGGGTTGGGTGGAAACACCATATATTTT,CASRTGLGGNTIYF,TRBJ1-3,TRBV2,TRBD1,many
TGTGCCAGCAGTTTCACCTTTTCAGCCCATCAGCCCCAGCATTTT,CASSFTFSAHQPQHF,TRBJ1-5,TRBV6-5,NA,many
TGCGCCAGCAGCCAAGTGGCGGACCTTTCCTACGAGCAGTACTTC,CASSQVADLSYEQYF,TRBJ2-7,TRBV4-3,NA,many
TGCGCCAGCAGCCCCCAGACAGGGAGAAGGTACTATGGCTACACCTTC,CASSPQTGRRYYGYTF,TRBJ1-2,TRBV4-3,TRBD1,many
TGTGCCAGTAGAGTAGGGGTTGGCAATCAGCCCCAGCATTTT,CASRVGVGNQPQHF,TRBJ1-5,TRBV19,NA,NA
TGTGCCAGCAGCTTCCCAGGGGTGACAGAGACCCAGTACTTC,CASSFPGVTETQYF,TRBJ2-5,TRBV7-8,NA,many
TGTGCCAGCAGTGACTCACAGGGGGCAGATACGCAGTATTTT,CASSDSQGADTQYF,TRBJ2-3,TRBV6-4,TRBD1,many
TGCAGTGCTAGACGGGGCCCACGGCAGCCCCAGCATTTT,CSARRGPRQPQHF,TRBJ1-5,TRBV20-1,NA,many
TGTGCCAGCACCATGGCGGGAAGAGCCTACAATGAGCAGTTCTTC,CASTMAGRAYNEQFF,TRBJ2-1,TRBV19,NA,many
TGTGCCATCAGTGAGGGCCACCAAGAGACCCAGTACTTC,CAISEGHQETQYF,TRBJ2-5,TRBV10-3,NA,NA
TGCGCCAGCAGCTTTTGGTGGGACAACTCCTACGAGCAGTACTTC,CASSFWWDNSYEQYF,TRBJ2-7,TRBV5-1,NA,many
TGTGCCAGCAGTAACTTCGAGGGGGGGGAGACCCAGTACTTC,CASSNFEGGETQYF,TRBJ2-5,TRBV28,NA,few
TGTGCCAGCAGCTTAGCGTGGGACTTGAGCTACAATGAGCAGTTCTTC,CASSLAWDLSYNEQFF,TRBJ2-1,TRBV7-2,NA,many
TGTGCCACCAGTGGCCGAGGGGGGAGCACCGGGGAGCTGTTTTTT,CATSGRGGSTGELFF,TRBJ2-2,TRBV24-1,NA,many
TGTGCCAGCAGTTACGGCAGGATAAGCTCCTATAATTCACCCCTCCACTTT,CASSYGRISSYNSPLHF,TRBJ1-6,TRBV6-5,NA,many
TGTGCCAGCAGCCCCCTCGGACGACCAGGGGACTACGAGCAGTACTTC,CASSPLGRPGDYEQYF,TRBJ2-7,TRBV7-9,NA,few
TGCGCCAGCAGCCAAGAGGATCGGACAACCTACGAGCAGTACTTC,CASSQEDRTTYEQYF,TRBJ2-7,TRBV4-3,NA,many
TGTACCAGTAGTATTGTGGGGTACGAGCAGTACTTC,CTSSIVGYEQYF,TRBJ2-7,TRBV19,NA,NA
TGTGCCAGCAGTTTTTCCGGGACTGGCGTTCGCAGCTCCTACAATGAGCAGTTCTTC,CASSFSGTGVRSSYNEQFF,TRBJ2-1,TRBV12-3/TRBV12-4,NA,NA
TGCGCCAGCAGTGAGTCGTGGACAGGGGATCTAAATCAGCCCCAGCATTTT,CASSESWTGDLNQPQHF,TRBJ1-5,TRBV10-2,TRBD1,NA